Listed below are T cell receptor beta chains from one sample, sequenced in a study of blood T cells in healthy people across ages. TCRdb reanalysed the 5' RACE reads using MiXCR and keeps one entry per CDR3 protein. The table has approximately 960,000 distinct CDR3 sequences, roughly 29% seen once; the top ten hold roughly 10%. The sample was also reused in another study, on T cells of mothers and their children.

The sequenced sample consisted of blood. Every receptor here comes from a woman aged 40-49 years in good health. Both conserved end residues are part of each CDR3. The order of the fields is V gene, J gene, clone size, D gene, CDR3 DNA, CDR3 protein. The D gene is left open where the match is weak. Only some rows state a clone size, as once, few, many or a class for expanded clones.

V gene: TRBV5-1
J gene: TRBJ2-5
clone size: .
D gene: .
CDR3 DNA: TGCGCCAGCAGCCCGCGGGTTCGGGGGCCCGGAGAGACCCAGTACTTC
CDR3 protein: CASSPRVRGPGETQYF

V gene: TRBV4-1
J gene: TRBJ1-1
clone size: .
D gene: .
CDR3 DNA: TGCGCCAGCAGCCAGCCCGGGGGATCAAACACTGAAGCTTTCTTT
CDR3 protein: CASSQPGGSNTEAFF

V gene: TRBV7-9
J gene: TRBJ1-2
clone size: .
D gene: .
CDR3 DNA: TGTGCCAGCAACTATTCCCGGGACTCAAAAAGTGCCAACTATGGCTACACCTTC
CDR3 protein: CASNYSRDSKSANYGYTF

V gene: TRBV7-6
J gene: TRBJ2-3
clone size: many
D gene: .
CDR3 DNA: TGTGCCAGCAGCCCCCCGGGGACAGATACGCAGTATTTT
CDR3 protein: CASSPPGTDTQYF

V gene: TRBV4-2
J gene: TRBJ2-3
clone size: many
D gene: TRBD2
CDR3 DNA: TGTGCCAGCAGCCAAGATGGGACTAGCGGGCCAGATACGCAGTATTTT
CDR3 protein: CASSQDGTSGPDTQYF

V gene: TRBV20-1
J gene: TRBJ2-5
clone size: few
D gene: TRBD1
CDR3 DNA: TGCAGTGCTAGGGCAAGACAGGGTCAAGAGACCCAGTACTTC
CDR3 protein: CSARARQGQETQYF

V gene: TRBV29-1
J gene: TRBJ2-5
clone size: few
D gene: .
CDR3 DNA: TGCAGCGTAATGAACTGGGGGAGCATGGAGACCCAGTACTTC
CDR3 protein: CSVMNWGSMETQYF

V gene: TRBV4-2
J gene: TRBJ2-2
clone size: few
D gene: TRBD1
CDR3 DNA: TGTGCCAGCAGCCGGGAGGTACGGACAGGGCGCGGCACCGGGGAGCTGTTTTTT
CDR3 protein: CASSREVRTGRGTGELFF

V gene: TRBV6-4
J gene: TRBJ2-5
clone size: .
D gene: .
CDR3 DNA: TGTGCCATCAGTGATTCAGAAGAGACCCAGTACTTC
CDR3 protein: CAISDSEETQYF

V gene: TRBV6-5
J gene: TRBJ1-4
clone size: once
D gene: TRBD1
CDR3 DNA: TGTGCCAGCAGCCGGGACAGGGAAAAACGGTTTTTT
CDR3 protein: CASSRDREKRFF

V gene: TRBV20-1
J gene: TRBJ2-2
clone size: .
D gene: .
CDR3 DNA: TGCAGTGCTAGCAACCAGCTAGACACCGGGGAGCTGTTTTTT
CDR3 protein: CSASNQLDTGELFF

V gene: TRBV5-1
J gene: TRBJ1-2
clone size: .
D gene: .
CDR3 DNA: TGCGCCAGCAGCCAAGGACGGGGGGGCTCGAAGATATCCTATGGCTACACCTTC
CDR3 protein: CASSQGRGGSKISYGYTF

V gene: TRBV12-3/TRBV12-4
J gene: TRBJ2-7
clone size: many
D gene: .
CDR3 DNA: TGTGCCAGCAGTCAGACACTATACGAGCAGTACTTC
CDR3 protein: CASSQTLYEQYF

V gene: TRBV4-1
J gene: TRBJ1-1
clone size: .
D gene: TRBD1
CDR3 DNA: TGCGCCAGCAGCCCGAAGGGGGCGGAAAGAAACACTGAAGCTTTCTTT
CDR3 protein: CASSPKGAERNTEAFF

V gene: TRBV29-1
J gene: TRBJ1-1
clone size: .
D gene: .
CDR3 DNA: TGCAGCGTCCCCGGAGGTAAGAACACTGAAGCTTTCTTT
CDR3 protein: CSVPGGKNTEAFF

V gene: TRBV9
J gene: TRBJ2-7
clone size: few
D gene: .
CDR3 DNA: TGTGCCAGCAGCCCACAAACCGGGACCTCCTACGAGCAGTACTTC
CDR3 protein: CASSPQTGTSYEQYF

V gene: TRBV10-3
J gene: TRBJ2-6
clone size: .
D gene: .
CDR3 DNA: .
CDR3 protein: CAIGDVGQGNSPLHFGNGTRVLTF

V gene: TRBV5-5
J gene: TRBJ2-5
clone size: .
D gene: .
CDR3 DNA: TGTGCCAGCCTCGGGGGACAGCCATTCCAAGAGACCCAGTACTTC
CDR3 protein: CASLGGQPFQETQYF

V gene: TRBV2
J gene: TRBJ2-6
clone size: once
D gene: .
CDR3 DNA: TGTGCCAGCAGTGAGCGGCAGGGGCGCTCTGGGGCCGACGTCCTGACTTTC
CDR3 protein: CASSERQGRSGADVLTF

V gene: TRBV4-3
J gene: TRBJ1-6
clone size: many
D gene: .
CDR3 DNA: TGCGCCAGCAGCCAAGAGTACAGCGGCTCCTATAATTCACCCCTCCACTTT
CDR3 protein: CASSQEYSGSYNSPLHF

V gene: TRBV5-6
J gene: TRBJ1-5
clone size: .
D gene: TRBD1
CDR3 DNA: TGTGCCAGCAGCTCCGGGACAGGGTTTCAGCCCCAGCATTTT
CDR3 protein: CASSSGTGFQPQHF

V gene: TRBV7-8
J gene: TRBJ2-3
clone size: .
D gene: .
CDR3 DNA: TGTGCCAGCAGCTTACGCGCGGGCCGCGATACGCAGTATTTT
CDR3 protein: CASSLRAGRDTQYF

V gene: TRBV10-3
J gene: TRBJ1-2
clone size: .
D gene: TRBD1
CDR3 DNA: TGTGCCATCAGTGATGTGGACAGGGGATCCTATGGCTACACCTTC
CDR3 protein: CAISDVDRGSYGYTF

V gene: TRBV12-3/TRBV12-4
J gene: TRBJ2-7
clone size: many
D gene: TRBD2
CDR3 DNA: TGTGCCAGCAGTTTAGGGGCGGGGGGCACCATTCAAGGCGAGCAGTACTTC
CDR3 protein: CASSLGAGGTIQGEQYF

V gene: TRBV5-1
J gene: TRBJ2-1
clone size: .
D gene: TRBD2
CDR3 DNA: TGCGCCTGCAGATATTTAGCGGGGGGGGACAATGAGCAGTTCTTC
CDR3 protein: CACRYLAGGDNEQFF

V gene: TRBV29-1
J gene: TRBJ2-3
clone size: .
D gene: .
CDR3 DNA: TGCAGCGGCGGCACAGATACGCAGTATTTT
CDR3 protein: CSGGTDTQYF

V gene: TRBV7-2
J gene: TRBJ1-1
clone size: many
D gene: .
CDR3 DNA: TGTGCCAGCAGTCACGGGTTATCGGGCACTGAAGCTTTCTTT
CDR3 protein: CASSHGLSGTEAFF

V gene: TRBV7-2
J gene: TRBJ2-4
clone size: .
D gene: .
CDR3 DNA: TGTGCCAGCAGCTTAGGTTTCGGGGGTGCAAACATTCAGTACTTC
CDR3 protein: CASSLGFGGANIQYF

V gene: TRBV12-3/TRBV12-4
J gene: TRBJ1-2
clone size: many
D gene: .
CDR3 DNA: TGTGCCAGCCGCCCCCGGGCTGGCTATGGCTACACCTTC
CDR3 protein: CASRPRAGYGYTF

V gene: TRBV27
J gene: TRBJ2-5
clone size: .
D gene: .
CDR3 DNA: TGTGCCAGCAGGAGTCTCGGGCACCAAGAGACCCAGTACTTC
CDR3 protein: CASRSLGHQETQYF

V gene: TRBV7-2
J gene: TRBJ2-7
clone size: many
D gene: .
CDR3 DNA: TGTGCCAGCAGCTCCGGACTATACGAGCAGTACTTC
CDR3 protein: CASSSGLYEQYF

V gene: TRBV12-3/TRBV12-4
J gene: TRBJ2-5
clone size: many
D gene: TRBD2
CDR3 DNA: TGTGCCAGCAGTACCGGGACTAGCATTGAGACCCAGTACTTC
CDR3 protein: CASSTGTSIETQYF

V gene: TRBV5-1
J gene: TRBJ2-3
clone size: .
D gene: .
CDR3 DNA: TGCGCCAGCACTCCCGACAGAAGCACAGATACGCAGTATTTT
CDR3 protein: CASTPDRSTDTQYF

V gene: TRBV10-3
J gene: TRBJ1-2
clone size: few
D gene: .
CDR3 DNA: TGTGCCACCCCGAAAATAGGCCGGGGGGACGGCTACACCTTC
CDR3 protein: CATPKIGRGDGYTF

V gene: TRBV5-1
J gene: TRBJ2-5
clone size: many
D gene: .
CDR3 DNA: TGCGCCAGCAGCTTGGAGGGAACGTGGGGGCGCAGAACCAAAGAGACCCAGTACTTC
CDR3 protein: CASSLEGTWGRRTKETQYF

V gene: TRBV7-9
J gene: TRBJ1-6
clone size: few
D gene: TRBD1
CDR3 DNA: TGTGCCAGCAGCCCGGGACAGATTAGTAATTCACCCCTCCACTTT
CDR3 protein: CASSPGQISNSPLHF

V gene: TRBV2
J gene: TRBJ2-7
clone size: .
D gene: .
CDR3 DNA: TGTGCCAGCAGTGATCCTAGGAAAACGAAGCCCTACGAGCAGTACTTC
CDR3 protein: CASSDPRKTKPYEQYF